This T cell receptor beta chain was captured in a study of beta chain features in type 1 diabetes. Regarding this clone: Its specificity is unknown.

Germline CDR1 SGHRS, CDR2 YFSETQ. With 5 bases clipped from V and 1 base from J, the junction kept 6 bases outside the gene matches. This CDR3 spans 15 amino acids. Every bit of the isolated RNA underwent reverse transcription, so sequencing read expressed TCRB transcripts. The assay was immunoSEQ multiplex PCR, and TCRdb's table has in-frame clones only and misses some. The sample lists 130,000 to 150,000 clones, 40% to 60% occurring once. Study outcomes and limitations: The analysis here could not establish whether HLA type shapes TCRB rearrangement. The study notes PCR might favor shorter templates equally in patients and controls. Within each of all four CD4+ subsets, Type 1 diabetes patients had TCRB CDR3s that were moderately but significantly shorter.

The chain recombines TRBV5-1 with TRBJ2-7, with 10 bases matching TRBD2. What was sequenced was Tregs from blood. This receptor was identified in a young man in good health. CDR3 coding DNA: TGCGCCAGCAGTCAGAGCGGGGGGGCATCCTACGAGCAGTACTTC. It yields the protein CASSQSGGASYEQYF.